This TCR beta chain was observed in a study of cytomegalovirus exposure and HLA in healthy donors (dated by TCRdb to about 2017). In terms of the full investigation: An earlier analysis of approximately 640 of the donors reported about 250 Gb of sequence data and 100 million to 130 million unique TCR beta sequences from about 180 million T cells. An early release covering about 600 HLA-typed donors comprised approximately 300 gigabases of sequencing data and roughly 85 million unique TCR sequences. The genetic ancestry cluster associated with self-reported Caucasian donors included about four fifths of the 398 genotyped donors. The aim of the study was to test whether cataloging public T cell receptors could identify signatures of past pathogen exposure. The T cell repertoires of around 730 subjects were profiled by immunosequencing and related to cytomegalovirus serostatus. A separate validation cohort of 100 to 150 different subjects was used in addition to the approximately 670-subject first cohort. The study combined high-throughput TCR immunosequencing, statistical association of individual TCRs with disease status, and machine learning to predict cytomegalovirus infection status. A later analysis re-analyzed previously published TCR beta repertoires from roughly 600 donors and added high-resolution HLA genotyping to study TCR occurrence patterns. Rather than drawing on any new phenotypic data, the later analysis identified candidate immune exposures from TCR beta sequences and the way those sequences occurred across donors. An earlier analysis of 587 of the donors used high-throughput TCR beta sequencing to judge whether each TCR beta V gene segment behaved as functional or pseudogenic. Donor age, sex, ethnicity and CMV serostatus were collected together with the repertoire data. Genome-wide SNP genotypes for about 60% of the roughly 700 donors were used in a later genetic analysis, which treated that subset as a discovery cohort. Every repertoire in the discovery cohort had been generated on one and the same sequencing platform. Class I and class II HLA loci were covered by the typing at four-digit resolution. Typing coverage differed by locus: A, B, C, DRB1 and DQB1 were typed in roughly 629-630 donors, DQA1 in 500 to 550, DPA1 in 600 to 610, and DPB1 in 450 to 490. Because of strong linkage in the cohort, roughly five DR-DQ haplotypes were treated as single units for association and clustering. Among roughly 400 genotyped donors of the cohort, an average of around 250,000 unique TCR beta nucleotide sequences was sequenced per donor, of which about 20% were non-productive.

CDR1 and CDR2, looked up from the germline V gene (reference sequence), are MNHNY and SVGAGI. Reading from cysteine to phenylalanine, the CDR3 counts 14 amino acids. Only the CDR3 DNA stays, 42 bases, in frame from base 1. V is cut by 7 bases and J by 0 bases, and the space between the germline ends is 10 bases. The research as a whole found: A cluster of highly shared sequence variants was judged likely to represent a technical artifact of the sequencing pipeline. Assigning TCR associations to individual alleles was difficult when HLA alleles, especially DR and DQ, strongly co-occurred. Only TCR beta chains were sequenced in this cohort, and the absence of alpha or paired-chain data limited detectable features. The classifier was reported to diagnose cytomegalovirus status with high specificity and sensitivity in both the original cohort and the validation cohort. It was suggested by the authors that the approach could potentially be generalized to other disease states and immunological phenotypes. For the cohort, immune exposure information was limited to CMV serostatus. HLA typing was unavailable for some donors at each locus, so association tests used only the typed subset. In a later analysis, the rate of TCR association differed among HLA loci, with DRB1 alleles having the most associated TCRs and HLA-C alleles having the fewest. Correlated functional status among segregating V segments might be attributable to linkage disequilibrium, but an unknown experimental factor could not be ruled out. Approximately 16 rarely observed V segments, including chromosome 9 orphons, were excluded from the earlier analysis of 550 to 700 of the donors because counts were too low. In vitro tests confirmed that a few of the cytomegalovirus-associated TCR beta chains recognize cytomegalovirus antigens. Broadly in line with IMGT annotations, most TCR beta V segments showed up in productive rearrangements about 90% or about 30% of the time in an earlier analysis of several hundred of the donors. A later analysis found that HLA-associated TCR beta chains were more clonally expanded and had lower generation probabilities than equally common non-associated chains. A total of 150 to 200 TCR beta chains were listed by the study as associated with cytomegalovirus. According to a later genetic analysis, donors in an Asian-associated ancestry cluster had fewer N-insertions in productive TCRs than the approximately 630-donor mean. Some IMGT-functional V segments, including TRBV6-2 and TRBV6-3, could not be told apart with the 87-base-pair reads, so those segments were excluded. A later analysis found that most CMV-associated TCR beta chains appeared HLA-restricted, with HLA associations seemingly driven largely by CMV exposure. A later analysis associated about 17,000 TCR beta sequences with specific HLA alleles at a false discovery rate of 0.05. While some public TCRs were present in many individuals, most TCR sequences turned up only very rarely across donors. The presence/absence analyses assumed that sequencing depth was roughly uniform across donors, and that assumption may not be true. A later genetic analysis associated a missense DCLRE1C variant with V-gene and J-gene trimming of TCR beta chains, and an independent cohort replicated the association. A further reported finding was that TCR beta sequences accurately predicted the HLA-A and HLA-B alleles for most subjects in the first cohort. Several of the top co-occurrence clusters appeared to be linked to parvovirus B19, influenza, CMV and Epstein-Barr virus, according to a later analysis.

Worth noting for this clone: It has no known antigen specificity. Per-base quality was not reported, and no clone a single base away is much larger than it.

The cohort consisted of 666 healthy bone marrow donors. At the time of sampling, all cohort members were nominally healthy, though unrecorded immune exposures were likely present. The donor was CMV seronegative and was included in the group of a few hundred seronegative cohort members. A peripheral blood sample was provided by each donor, and peripheral blood mononuclear cells were used for TCR beta sequencing. Genomic DNA was extracted from the blood cell samples with the Qiagen DNeasy Blood Extraction Kit. Receptors were amplified or captured by the immunoSEQ multiplex PCR assay. A mixture of 60 forward primers for TCR Vbeta segments and 13 reverse primers for TCR Jbeta segments was used in the multiplex PCR. The CDR3 region of rearranged TCR beta genes was amplified from genomic DNA by a multiplex PCR assay. The Illumina HiSeq System was used to sequence the amplified TCR beta libraries as 87-base-pair reads. The source study handled its data this way. A later analysis counted tens of millions of unique TCR beta chains across the 550 to 700 repertoires, and about 10 million of these chains were shared by at least two donors. Raw reads were error-corrected and collapsed into unique sequences with a nearest-neighbor algorithm that merged closely related sequences to remove PCR and sequencing errors. Alignment of CDR3 sequences to IMGT reference sequences was used to assign V, D and J gene segments. For a sequence to be retained, at least a six-nucleotide match to both a V gene segment and a J gene segment was required. Rearrangements were called productive when the CDR3 lacked stop codons and stayed in frame with V and J; all others were non-productive. Following IMGT convention, CDR3 was defined as the stretch from the second conserved V-encoded cysteine up to the conserved J-encoded phenylalanine. In an earlier analysis of 587 of the donors, sequences lacking an unambiguous match to a single V gene segment were excluded. In an earlier analysis of approximately 590 of the donors, a V segment was called functional when productive rearrangements were above 56.7%, and segregating when the standard deviation between donors exceeded 5%. A statistical classification framework was built to diagnose cytomegalovirus status from the catalog of TCR beta chain sequences. In a later analysis, TCR nucleotide sequences were compared against IMGT/GENE-DB human TR gene sequences so that V and J genes could be assigned. Using the TCRdist pipeline, a later analysis assigned CDR3 sequences along with most-parsimonious VDJ recombination scenarios. A later analysis defined each TCR beta chain by its CDR3 amino acid sequence plus V-gene family, and excluded reads lacking a unique V-gene family. As a way to deal with suspected cross-contamination and a sequencing artifact, a later analysis dropped approximately 570 nucleotide sequences that were highly shared and had low generation probability. In a later analysis, a clonal expansion index for each public chain was calculated from normalized within-repertoire ranks of inferred template counts. Generation probabilities in a later analysis came from a VDJ recombination model fitted to out-of-frame rearrangements, and those results were checked against IGoR. In a later analysis, hypergeometric tests were used to score TCR-TCR, TCR-HLA and TCR-CMV co-occurrence, with a repertoire-size bias correction applied to TCR pairs. In a later analysis, false discovery rates were estimated by permuting HLA or CMV assignments 20 times. In a later analysis, co-occurring TCRs were grouped with DBSCAN, and TCRdist sequence similarity was added when clustering was performed within HLA-allele-positive subsets. For co-occurrence clustering, repertoires with fewer than 30,000 or more than 120,000 public chains were excluded, along with roughly five repertoires with anomalous nucleotide sharing. This is the immuneACCESS table as TCRdb keeps it, with only in-frame sequences that have V and J called. A part of the clones is gone; compared with another copy, unresolved V genes explain less than half, and the rest is unexplained. V and J calls plus clone size are reproduced from that table; the DNA served to infer D and trimming. For this sample there are some 170,000 clones; approximately 88% appear just once. The ten largest make up more than 0.7% of the sample.

The V and J genes are TRBV6-6 and TRBJ1-3; a confident D gene designation cannot be given. Source material: PBMCs. The TCR was taken from a woman in her 30s in good health and CMV-seronegative. The nucleotide sequence is given as TGTGCCAGCAAGATTGGTAGCTCTGGAAACACCATATATTTT. Its protein is CASKIGSSGNTIYF.